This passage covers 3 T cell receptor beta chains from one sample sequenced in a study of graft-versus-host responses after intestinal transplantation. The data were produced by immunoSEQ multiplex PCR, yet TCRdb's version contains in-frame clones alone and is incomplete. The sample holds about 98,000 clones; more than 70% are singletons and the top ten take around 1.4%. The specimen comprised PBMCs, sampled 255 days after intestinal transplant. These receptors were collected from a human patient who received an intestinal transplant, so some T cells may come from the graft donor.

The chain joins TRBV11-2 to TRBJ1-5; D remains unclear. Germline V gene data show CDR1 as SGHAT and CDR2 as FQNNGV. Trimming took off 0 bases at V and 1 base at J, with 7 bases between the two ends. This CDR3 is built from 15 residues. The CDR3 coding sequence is TGTGCCAGCAGCTTAGACCTGACAAGCAATCAGCCCCAGCATTTT. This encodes CASSLDLTSNQPQHF.

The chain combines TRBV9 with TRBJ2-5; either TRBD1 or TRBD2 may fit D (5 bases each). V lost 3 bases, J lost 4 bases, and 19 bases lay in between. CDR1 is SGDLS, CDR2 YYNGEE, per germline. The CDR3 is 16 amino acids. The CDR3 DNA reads TGTGCCAGCAGCGGGGAAACTCAAGGGACCGCAGAGACCCAGTACTTC. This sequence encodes CASSGETQGTAETQYF.

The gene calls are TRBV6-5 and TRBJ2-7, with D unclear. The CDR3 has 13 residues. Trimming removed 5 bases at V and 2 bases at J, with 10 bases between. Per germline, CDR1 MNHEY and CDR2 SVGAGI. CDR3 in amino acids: CASSVADPYEQYV. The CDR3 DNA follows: TGTGCCAGCAGTGTAGCTGACCCCTACGAGCAGTACGTC.